These 21 T cell receptor beta chains originate from one sample sequenced in a study of human T cells and chemical hapten exposure. TCRdb reanalysed the RACE reads using MiXCR and keeps one entry per CDR3 protein. The top ten clones hold roughly 3% of a sample with under 200,000 distinct CDR3 sequences, under 35% of them seen once. Documented time point: pre-sensitization, week 0. Stated treatment: therapeutic diphenylcyclopropenone sensitization with weekly scalp DPC. The sample consisted of whole blood, taken in connection with sensitization to the hapten diphenylcyclopropenone (DPC). The receptors originated from a woman aged 30 to 39 with alopecia areata. Some clones in this sample may be carry-over from other donors' samples.

This clonotype was observed a handful of times. The V and J genes are TRBV20-1 and TRBJ1-4, with D tentatively TRBD1 (6 bases). Between the trimmed V and J ends, which lost 2 bases and 6 bases, there was a span of 16 bases. Germline lookup yields CDR1 DFQATT and CDR2 SNEGSKA (reference sequence). The CDR3 consists of 15 residues. The CDR3 DNA sequence: TGCAGTGCTAGACCACTAGGGGGGCTGGATGAAAAACTGTTTTTT. Residues: CSARPLGGLDEKLFF.

This clonotype turned up a few times. The chain has TRBV2 and TRBJ2-1, with no clear D. V was trimmed by 0 bases and J by 4 bases, leaving 10 bases between them. Germline lookup yields CDR1 SNHLY and CDR2 FYNNEI. CDR3 length: 15 amino acids. The CDR3 sequence is CASSEAGQPYNEQFF. CDR3 coding DNA: TGTGCCAGCAGTGAAGCTGGCCAGCCTTACAATGAGCAGTTCTTC. The full variable domain, in which reference TRBV2 and TRBJ2-1 provide the parts outside the CDR3, is EPEVTQTPSHQVTQMGQEVILRCVPISNHLYFYWYRQILGQKVEFLVSFYNNEISEKSEIFDDQFSVERPDGSNFTLKIRSTKLEDSAMYFCASSEAGQPYNEQFFGPGTRLTVL.

This chain joins TRBV9 and TRBJ2-5; TRBD1 matches 7 bases. CDR1 is SGDLS and CDR2 is YYNGEE in the germline V gene. The J segment lost 4 bases and the V segment lost 0 bases, leaving 6 bases of the junction unmatched. This CDR3 is built from 15 residues. CDR3 region: CASSVGVRGRETQYF. The CDR3 DNA reads TGTGCCAGCAGCGTAGGGGTCAGGGGGAGAGAGACCCAGTACTTC.

This clonotype has only a few counts. The chain carries TRBV7-2 and TRBJ2-2; D is possibly TRBD1 or TRBD2 (5 bases each). Trimming removed 4 bases at V and 4 bases at J, with 16 bases between. CDR1 and CDR2 from the germline V gene are SGHTA and FQGNSA. The CDR3 has 16 residues. CDR3 sequence reads: CASSSRRDAFTGELFF. The CDR3 nucleotides are TGTGCCAGCAGCTCGCGCCGGGACGCTTTCACCGGGGAGCTGTTTTTT.

In its sample, this clonotype was seen a few times. The chain joins TRBV5-8 to TRBJ2-3; tentatively, D is TRBD1 (6 bases). This CDR3 has 17 amino acids. Germline V CDR1 and CDR2: SGHTS, YDEGEE. The V end was cut by 0 bases, the J end by 0 bases, with 14 bases between. Written as DNA, the CDR3 is TGTGCCAGCAGCTTGGTTGCGCGGACAGCTAGCACAGATACGCAGTATTTT. This translates into CASSLVARTASTDTQYF.

In its sample, this clonotype was seen a few times. The chain employs TRBV11-2 and TRBJ2-5, with 7 bases matching TRBD1. Germline CDR1 and CDR2: SGHAT and FQNNGV. V shed 5 bases, J shed 2 bases, and the junction held 2 bases outside the gene matches. CDR3 length equals 13 residues. The CDR3 coding sequence is TGTGCCAGCAGCAGGACAGGTCAAGAGACCCAGTACTTC. Protein sequence: CASSRTGQETQYF.

This sequence joins TRBV29-1 and TRBJ2-2; D not certain. There are 13 residues in the CDR3. V lost 5 bases to trimming and J lost 5 bases, with 12 bases between them. Germline loops: CDR1 SQVTM, CDR2 ANQGSEA. As DNA, the CDR3 is TGCAGCGTTCAGTACATCGGGACCGGGGAGCTGTTTTTT. Translation: CSVQYIGTGELFF.

The table lists this clonotype with a few counts. A read error may produce the germline difference seen at one junction end. The chain uses TRBV29-1 and TRBJ1-1, with D maybe TRBD1 (6 bases). Germline CDR1 is SQVTM and CDR2 is ANQGSEA. This CDR3 is built from 12 residues. The CDR3 bases are TGCAGCGTTGGGCAGGGGAACTCTGAAGCTTTCTTT. This translates into CSVGQGNSEAFF.

The genes are TRBV2 and TRBJ2-1; D is uncertain. V shed 3 bases and J shed 0 bases, with 6 bases lying between them. Germline V lookup: CDR1 SNHLY, CDR2 FYNNEI. The CDR3 loop spans 14 amino acids. The CDR3, as DNA: TGTGCCAGCAGTGACACCAGCTCCTACAATGAGCAGTTCTTC. Translating gives CASSDTSSYNEQFF.

This clonotype was counted a few times. This chain uses TRBV13 with TRBJ2-1; D gene uncertain. The V and J ends lost 5 bases and 0 bases respectively, with 11 bases between them. Per the germline V gene, CDR1 is PRHDT and CDR2 is FYEKMQ (reference sequence). The CDR3 has 15 residues. CDR3 in DNA: TGTGCCAGCAGCCCTGGTTATAGCTCCTACAATGAGCAGTTCTTC. It translates to CASSPGYSSYNEQFF.

The chain has TRBV19 and TRBJ2-2; 8 nucleotides match TRBD2. J lost 0 bases, V lost 7 bases, and 10 bases had no gene match. From germline, CDR1 is LNHDA and CDR2 SQIVND (reference sequence). The CDR3 runs to 17 residues. CDR3 nucleotide sequence: TGTGCCAGTAACATCGGGGGGGGAAGCTCGAACACCGGGGAGCTGTTTTTT. It yields the protein CASNIGGGSSNTGELFF.

This chain uses TRBV5-1 with TRBJ2-5; D perhaps matches TRBD2 (5 bases). This CDR3 has 15 residues. CDR1 and CDR2 from the germline V gene are SGHRS and YFSETQ. V was trimmed by 4 bases and J by 3 bases, leaving 16 bases between them. CDR3: CASSLLGVAEETQYF. As DNA, the CDR3 is TGCGCCAGCAGCCTCCTCGGGGTAGCTGAAGAGACCCAGTACTTC.

The chain employs TRBV5-1 and TRBJ1-3; TRBD1 is a possible D gene (5 bases). Per the germline V gene, CDR1 is SGHRS and CDR2 is YFSETQ. This CDR3 region has 14 residues. Trimming shortened V by 6 bases and J by 1 base, and 11 bases separated the two germline ends. CDR3 region: CASTLGGSGNTIYF. CDR3 nucleotide sequence: TGCGCCAGCACCCTGGGGGGTTCTGGAAACACCATATATTTT.

The chain joins TRBV7-2 to TRBJ1-2, with D perhaps matching TRBD1 (5 bases). The length of the CDR3 is 14 residues. CDR1 is SGHTA and CDR2 is FQGNSA in the germline V gene. The V end was cut by 3 bases, the J end by 7 bases, with 15 bases between. CDR3 bases: TGTGCCAGCAGCTTCGCCGGGGCCTCGAGTGGCTACACCTTC. Translating it yields CASSFAGASSGYTF.

This chain uses TRBV19 with TRBJ2-4, with TRBD1 identical over 11 bases. V trimming: 1 base; J trimming: 2 bases; junction bases outside the gene matches: 4. Germline V lookup: CDR1 LNHDA, CDR2 SQIVND (reference sequence). The CDR3 has 17 amino acids. CDR3 amino acids: CASSIAGQGVTKNIQYF. CDR3 nucleotides: TGTGCCAGTAGTATAGCGGGACAGGGGGTGACCAAAAACATTCAGTACTTC.

This clonotype has only a few counts. The rearrangement uses TRBV7-2 and TRBJ1-2; D is possibly TRBD1 (6 bases). The V and J ends lost 6 bases and 0 bases respectively, with 17 bases between them. The CDR3 is 16 residues long. Germline lookup yields CDR1 SGHTA and CDR2 FQGNSA. This CDR3 reads CASSIATGPPNYGYTF. The CDR3 nucleotides read TGTGCCAGCAGTATAGCGACAGGCCCCCCTAACTATGGCTACACCTTC.

This clonotype was seen a few times. The chain has TRBV12-3 or TRBV12-4 and TRBJ2-5; D is undetermined. This CDR3 has 13 amino acids. V was trimmed by 6 bases and J by 5 bases, leaving 13 bases between them. The CDR3 protein is CASRKDPGETQYF. The CDR3 coding sequence is TGTGCCAGCAGGAAGGATCCCGGGGAGACCCAGTACTTC.

CDR3 in amino acids: CSVANNEQFF. The CDR3 DNA reads as TGCAGCGTTGCCAATAATGAGCAGTTCTTC. The rearrangement joins TRBV29-1 to TRBJ2-1; no clear D gene. This CDR3 comprises 10 residues. CDR1 is SQVTM, CDR2 ANQGSEA, per germline. With 4 bases removed from V and 7 bases from J, the gap between germline ends came to 5 bases.

This clonotype was recorded a few times. The chain employs TRBV21-1 and TRBJ2-2; TRBD1, the table's D call, lacks a check against the DNA. TRBV21-1 is termed a pseudogene. There are 14 residues in the CDR3. The CDR3 DNA is TGTGCCAGGAGAGGGACACCCGTCACCGGGGAGCTGTTTTTT. This sequence encodes CARRGTPVTGELFF.

The V and J genes are TRBV29-1 and TRBJ1-2, with 7 positions matching TRBD1. The germline V gene encodes CDR1 SQVTM and CDR2 ANQGSEA. Germline trimming cut 3 bases from V and 8 bases from J; bases unmatched to any gene: 6. This CDR3 spans 12 amino acids. The CDR3 nucleotides are TGCAGCGTTGAGGAGGGGGCGCGAGGCTACACCTTC. It codes for CSVEEGARGYTF.

This clonotype was counted many times. The rearrangement joins TRBV2 to TRBJ2-5; no clear D. Trimming stripped 7 bases from V and 2 bases from J, with 8 bases between. CDR3 length equals 12 residues. From germline, CDR1 is SNHLY and CDR2 FYNNEI. The CDR3 loop reads CASKWAQETQYF. The CDR3 DNA sequence: TGTGCCAGCAAGTGGGCTCAAGAGACCCAGTACTTC.